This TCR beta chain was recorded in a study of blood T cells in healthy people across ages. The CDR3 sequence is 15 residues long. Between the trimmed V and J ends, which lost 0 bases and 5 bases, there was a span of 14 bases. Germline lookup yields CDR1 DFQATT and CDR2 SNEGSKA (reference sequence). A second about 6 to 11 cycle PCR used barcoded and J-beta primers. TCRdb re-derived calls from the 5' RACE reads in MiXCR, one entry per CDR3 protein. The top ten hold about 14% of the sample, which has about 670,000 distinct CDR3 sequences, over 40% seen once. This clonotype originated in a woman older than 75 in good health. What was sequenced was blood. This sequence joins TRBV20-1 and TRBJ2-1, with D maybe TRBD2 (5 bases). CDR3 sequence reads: CSARDPSGTHNEQFF. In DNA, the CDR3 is TGCAGTGCTAGAGATCCAAGCGGAACACACAATGAGCAGTTCTTC.